These 16 T cell receptor beta chains came from one sample sequenced in a study of T cell responses to AZD1222 COVID-19 vaccine. Measured with immunoSEQ multiplex PCR; TCRdb has only the in-frame clones, and not every one. The profile covers 95,000 to 110,000 clones, with about nine tenths appearing a single time and around 8.6% taken by the ten largest. Here the sequenced sample was peripheral blood, taken 28 days after the second AZD1222 dose. These receptors originate from an adult who received the AZD1222 COVID-19 vaccine.

The CDR3 region is CAISGVGRGADTQYF. CDR3 nucleotide sequence: TGTGCCATCAGTGGTGTCGGGAGGGGGGCAGATACGCAGTATTTT. This sequence joins TRBV10-3 and TRBJ2-3, with 8 bases lining up with TRBD2. CDR3 length: 15 amino acids. CDR1 and CDR2 (germline): ENHRY, SYGVKD. The junction had 7 bases not matched to a gene; V was cut back by 4 bases and J by 4 bases.

J is TRBJ1-1 and V is TRBV5-5; a weak D match, TRBD1 (5 bases). V lost 7 bases and J 3 bases, leaving 16 bases between the germline ends. From germline, CDR1 is SGHKS and CDR2 YYEKEE (reference sequence). CDR3 length: 14 residues. CDR3 coding DNA: TGTGCCAGCGTAAGGGGCGGAAGGGACACTGAAGCTTTCTTT. This sequence encodes CASVRGGRDTEAFF.

This chain links TRBV4-3 with TRBJ1-1; 7 bases line up with TRBD1. The V gene's germline CDR1 is LGHNA and CDR2 YSLEER. The CDR3 spans 14 residues. V dropped 3 bases and J dropped 0; count of bases not matched to a gene: 1. CDR3 region: CASSQGQMNTEAFF. In nucleotides, the CDR3 is TGCGCCAGCAGCCAGGGACAGATGAACACTGAAGCTTTCTTT.

The rearrangement uses TRBV9 and TRBJ1-4, with unresolved D. From germline, CDR1 is SGDLS and CDR2 YYNGEE. This CDR3 region has 13 residues. V shed 6 bases and J shed 8 bases, with 14 bases lying between them. The CDR3 loop is CASMGWCAEKLFF. The CDR3 DNA reads TGTGCCAGCATGGGGTGGTGTGCGGAAAAACTGTTTTTT.

The chain recombines TRBV4-2 with TRBJ2-6; no clear D gene. CDR1 LGHNA and CDR2 YNFKEQ come from the germline V gene. The CDR3 is made up of 15 amino acids. The V end lost 0 bases, the J end lost 0 bases, and 3 bases lay between the germline ends. The CDR3 loop reads CASSQDTSGANVLTF. CDR3 DNA sequence: TGTGCCAGCAGCCAAGATACCTCTGGGGCCAACGTCCTGACTTTC.

The V gene is TRBV10-1, the J gene TRBJ1-1; no clear D gene. The ends were cut back, 4 bases at V and 0 bases at J, with 6 bases in the middle. Germline CDR1 WNHNN, CDR2 SYGVQD (reference sequence). This CDR3 has 13 residues. Here the CDR3 DNA reads TGCGCCAGCAGTGTGTCCATGAACACTGAAGCTTTCTTT. Amino acid sequence: CASSVSMNTEAFF.

The CDR3: CASSGRDRSYRLAFF. The CDR3 bases are TGTGCCAGCAGTGGCCGCGACAGATCCTACAGGTTGGCTTTCTTT. This chain links TRBV6-1 with TRBJ1-1, with D maybe TRBD1 (5 bases). V was pared by 4 bases and J by 11 bases, with 23 bases between. Germline V gene sequence: CDR1 MNHNS, CDR2 SASEGT. This CDR3 region has 15 residues.

J is TRBJ2-1 and V is TRBV9; TRBD2 aligns across 10 bases. Germline V gene sequence: CDR1 SGDLS, CDR2 YYNGEE. After removal of 1 base from V and 8 bases from J, the junction contained 6 bases not matched to a gene. This CDR3 region has 15 residues. Here the CDR3 reads CASSVSGTSVDEQFF. Written as DNA, the CDR3 is TGTGCCAGCAGCGTATCCGGGACTAGCGTCGATGAGCAGTTCTTC.

This sequence joins TRBV6-5 and TRBJ2-7; D is perhaps TRBD2 (7 bases). The germline V gene has CDR1 MNHEY and CDR2 SVGAGI. CDR3 length equals 12 residues. V was pared by 5 bases and J by 4 bases, with 9 bases between. CDR3 coding DNA: TGTGCCAGCAGTAGGGGGGGGTACGAGCAGTACTTC. Translation: CASSRGGYEQYF.

This chain uses TRBV2 with TRBJ2-1; D is ambiguous. V dropped 2 bases and J dropped 5 bases, with 4 bases sitting between them. CDR3 length equals 12 residues. Germline lookup yields CDR1 SNHLY and CDR2 FYNNEI. The CDR3 DNA reads TGTGCCAGCAGTGAAAGGGACAATGAGCAGTTCTTC. This sequence encodes CASSERDNEQFF.

The CDR3 DNA is TGTGCTAGTGGTTTGGAACAGGGGGGGACAGAAGCCTACGAGCAGTACTTC. Translation gives CASGLEQGGTEAYEQYF. This chain links TRBV12-5 with TRBJ2-7; weak D call: TRBD1 (8 bases). The CDR3 contains 17 residues. Deletions cut 1 base from V and 2 bases from J, with 18 bases between. Germline V gene sequence: CDR1 LGHNT, CDR2 FRNRAP.

This chain connects TRBV6-5 to TRBJ1-2, with D unclear. Germline CDR1 and CDR2: MNHEY and SVGAGI. The CDR3 length is 13 residues. V shed 3 bases and J shed 0 bases, with 5 bases lying between them. The CDR3 DNA is TGTGCCAGCAGTTATGCCGCTAACTATGGCTACACCTTC. Its translation: CASSYAANYGYTF.

The chain joins TRBV4-3 to TRBJ1-2; no clear D. Germline values: CDR1 LGHNA, CDR2 YSLEER. The V and J ends lost 4 bases and 3 bases respectively, with 9 bases between them. The CDR3 is 13 residues long. The CDR3 bases are TGCGCCAGCAGCCCCGGGGTCTACTATGGCTACACCTTC. Translating it yields CASSPGVYYGYTF.

The chain couples TRBV7-2 to TRBJ1-2; D gene ambiguous. CDR3 size: 11 residues. CDR1 is SGHTA and CDR2 is FQGNSA in the germline V gene. V lost 2 bases and J 6 bases, leaving 4 bases between the germline ends. The CDR3 loop reads CASSLWDGYTF. CDR3 bases: TGTGCCAGCAGCTTATGGGATGGCTACACCTTC.

The V and J genes are TRBV29-1 and TRBJ2-7; D gene ambiguous. V was shortened by 5 bases and J by 1 base, with 12 bases between the two germline ends. CDR1 is SQVTM, CDR2 ANQGSEA, per germline. The CDR3 covers 13 residues. The CDR3 loop reads CSVSLRLSYEQYF. In DNA, the CDR3 is TGCAGCGTTTCGCTGAGGCTGTCCTACGAGCAGTACTTC.

V gene TRBV5-1 combines with J gene TRBJ2-2; 14 nucleotides align to TRBD2. Losses at the gene ends were 1 base for V and 4 bases for J; bases not matched to a gene: 12. Germline CDR1 and CDR2: SGHRS and YFSETQ. The CDR3 contains 20 residues. This CDR3 reads CASSLRLGGLAGVPTGELFF. The CDR3, as DNA: TGCGCCAGCAGCTTGAGATTGGGGGGACTAGCGGGAGTTCCCACCGGGGAGCTGTTTTTT.